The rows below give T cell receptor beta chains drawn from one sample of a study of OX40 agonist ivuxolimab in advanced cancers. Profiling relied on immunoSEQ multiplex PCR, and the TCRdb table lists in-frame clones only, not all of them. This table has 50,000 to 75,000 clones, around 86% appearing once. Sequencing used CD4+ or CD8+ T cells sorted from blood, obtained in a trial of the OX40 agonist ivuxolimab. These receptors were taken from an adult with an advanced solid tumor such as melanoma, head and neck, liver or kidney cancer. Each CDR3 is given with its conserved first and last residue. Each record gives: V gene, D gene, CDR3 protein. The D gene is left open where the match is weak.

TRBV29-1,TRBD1,CSVEVGTGTGGYTF
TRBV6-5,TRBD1,CASSRTGGTEAFF
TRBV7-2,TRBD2,CASSLSGTSGGYTQYF
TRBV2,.,CASSEGPHYEQYF
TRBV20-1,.,CSAIGVGGYTF
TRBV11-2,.,CASSLGATGGLYGYTF
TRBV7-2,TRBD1,CASSLVLGQNYEQYF
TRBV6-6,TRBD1,CASQTTKGASNSPLHF
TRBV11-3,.,CASSLDGDSSYEQYF
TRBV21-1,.,CASSRDSQDQPQHF
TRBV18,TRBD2,CASSPQGAGGFSYEQYF
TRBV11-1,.,CASSSGLTDTQYF
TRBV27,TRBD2,CASSPHRGGDTGELFF
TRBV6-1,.,CACRRVNTEAFF
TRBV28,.,CASIPPPGSTDTQYF
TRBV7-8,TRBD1,CASSSKRSGTGVYEQYF
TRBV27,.,CASSSMNYGYTF
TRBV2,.,CASRIGDYGYTF
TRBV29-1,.,CSVGVPGAAGANVLTF
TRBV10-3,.,CAISESTRTANGAFF
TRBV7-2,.,CASSVRRGGGNTIYF
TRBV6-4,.,CASSDFPLTGNTGELFF
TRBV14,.,CASGGRLPSGYTF
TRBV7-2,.,CASSPQGDTQYF
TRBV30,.,CAWSVPRHFSGNQPQHF
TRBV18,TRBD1,CASSLPGGETQYF
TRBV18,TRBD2,CASSPGRAVGTDTQYF
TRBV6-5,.,CASAARPVAETQYF
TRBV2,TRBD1,CASCLTGGPGANVLTF
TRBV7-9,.,CASSLGGTRTDTQYF
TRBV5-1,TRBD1,CASSWEQGYEAFF
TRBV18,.,CASSWDESDTQYF
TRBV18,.,CASSPPGGGAVDTQYF
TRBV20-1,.,CSAGDGYEQYF
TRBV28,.,CASSLMGRGVQHF
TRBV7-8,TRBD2,CASSPRGGSTGELFF
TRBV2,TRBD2,CASRVELARQETQYF
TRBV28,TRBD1,CASSRPGQGLNEKLFF
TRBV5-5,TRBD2,CASSLTSGGQETQYF
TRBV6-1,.,CASSEGPSPPYEQYF
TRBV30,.,CAWSPGFQFEKLFF
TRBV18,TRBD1,CASSESSYGGQGYNSPLHF
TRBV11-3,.,CASSLYATGGVNEQFF